This TCR beta chain emerged from a study of blood T cell repertoires in COVID-19. Participants' reported clinical history set cohort assignment. The table came from immunoSEQ multiplex PCR; TCRdb's copy has only in-frame clones and leaves some out. The sample includes approximately 230,000 clones, almost 90% of them seen just once. With V trimmed by 4 bases and J by 2 bases, 4 bases remained unmatched. This CDR3 has 16 amino acids. The germline CDR1 and CDR2 sequences are MNHEY and SVGAGI. The clonotype comes from a woman in her forties or fifties with acute COVID-19. Sequencing was done on a sample of PBMCs or T cells enriched from blood (not recorded which). The chain has TRBV6-5 and TRBJ2-2, with 10 bases fitting TRBD1. The DNA of the CDR3 is TGTGCCAGCAGTTTCGGGACAGGGGTAAACACCGGGGAGCTGTTTTTT. Its protein product is CASSFGTGVNTGELFF.